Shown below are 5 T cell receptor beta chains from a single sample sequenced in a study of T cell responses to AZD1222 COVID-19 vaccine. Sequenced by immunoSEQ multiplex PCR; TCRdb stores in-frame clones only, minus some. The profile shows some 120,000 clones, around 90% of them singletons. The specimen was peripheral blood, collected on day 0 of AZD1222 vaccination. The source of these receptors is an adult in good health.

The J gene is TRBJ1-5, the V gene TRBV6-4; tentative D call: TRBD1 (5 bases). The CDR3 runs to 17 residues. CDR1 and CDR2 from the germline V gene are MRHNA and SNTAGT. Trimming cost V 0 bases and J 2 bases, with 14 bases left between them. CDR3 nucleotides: TGTGCCAGCAGTGACTCAGGGCAGGGCGGTCGCAATCAGCCCCAGCATTTT. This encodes CASSDSGQGGRNQPQHF.

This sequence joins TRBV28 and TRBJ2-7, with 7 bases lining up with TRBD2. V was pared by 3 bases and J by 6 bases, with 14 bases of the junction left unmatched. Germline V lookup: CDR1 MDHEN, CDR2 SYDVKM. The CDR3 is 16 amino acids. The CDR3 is CASSFGTNALGIEQYF. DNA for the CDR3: TGTGCCAGCAGTTTTGGGACTAACGCACTCGGTATCGAGCAGTACTTC.

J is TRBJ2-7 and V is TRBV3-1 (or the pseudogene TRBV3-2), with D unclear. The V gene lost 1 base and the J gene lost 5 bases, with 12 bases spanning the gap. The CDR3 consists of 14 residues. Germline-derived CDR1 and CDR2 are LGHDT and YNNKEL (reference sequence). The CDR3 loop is CASSQAGPGHEQYF. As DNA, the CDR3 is TGTGCCAGCAGCCAAGCTGGCCCGGGCCACGAGCAGTACTTC.

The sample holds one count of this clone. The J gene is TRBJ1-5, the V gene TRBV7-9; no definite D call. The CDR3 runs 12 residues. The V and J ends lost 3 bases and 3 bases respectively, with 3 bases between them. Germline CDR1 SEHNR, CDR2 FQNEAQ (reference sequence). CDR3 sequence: CASSLYNQPQHF. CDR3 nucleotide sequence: TGTGCCAGCAGCTTGTACAATCAGCCCCAGCATTTT.

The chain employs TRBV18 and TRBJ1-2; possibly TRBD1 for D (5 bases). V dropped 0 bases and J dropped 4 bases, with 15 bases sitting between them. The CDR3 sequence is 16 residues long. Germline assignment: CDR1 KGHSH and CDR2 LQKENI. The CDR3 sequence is CASSPPSGDSGYGYTF. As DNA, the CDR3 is TGTGCCAGCTCACCACCTTCGGGGGATTCCGGCTATGGCTACACCTTC.